These 13 T cell receptor beta chains were all obtained from the same sample, sequenced in a study of blood T cell repertoires in COVID-19. The protocol was immunoSEQ multiplex PCR, while the TCRdb copy is restricted to in-frame clones and leaves out a portion. The sample lists 150,000 to 250,000 clones, approximately 80% occurring once. Material for sequencing was peripheral blood. Source of these receptors: a human donor with acute or convalescent COVID-19. The donor label of this sample is uncertain.

In this sample, this clone turned up a few times. CDR3 DNA: TGTGCCAGCAGCGCCGGGACAGGGACGTTCCAAGAGACCCAGTACTTC. Residues: CASSAGTGTFQETQYF. The chain combines TRBV9 with TRBJ2-5; 9 positions agree with TRBD1. CDR3 size: 16 residues. In germline, CDR1 is SGDLS, CDR2 YYNGEE. The trim removed 3 bases at V and 1 base at J, leaving 7 bases unmatched.

The rearrangement links TRBV5-5 to TRBJ2-2, with a weak D call TRBD1 (6 bases). The CDR3 is 16 residues long. V lost 2 bases and J 5 bases, leaving 16 bases between the germline ends. Germline-derived CDR1 and CDR2 are SGHKS and YYEKEE (reference sequence). In nucleotides, the CDR3 is TGTGCCAGCAGCTTTAGGGGGTCAGGGGATACCGGGGAGCTGTTTTTT. Translating gives CASSFRGSGDTGELFF.

The gene calls are TRBV5-1 and TRBJ2-1; 8 bases are a match to TRBD2. V dropped 4 bases and J dropped 2; count of bases not matched to a gene: 8. The CDR3 spans 16 residues. The V gene's germline CDR1 is SGHRS and CDR2 YFSETQ. CDR3 bases: TGCGCCAGCAGCCCGGGAGGTAGCGGGGCCTACAATGAGCAGTTCTTC. Protein: CASSPGGSGAYNEQFF.

The gene calls are TRBV29-1 and TRBJ2-7; 7 nucleotides line up with TRBD1. The CDR3 runs 12 residues. V trimming: 5 bases; J trimming: 4 bases; junction bases outside the gene matches: 5. CDR1 SQVTM and CDR2 ANQGSEA come from the germline V gene. The CDR3, as DNA: TGCAGCGTTCGACAGGGATGGTACGAGCAGTACTTC. The encoded protein is CSVRQGWYEQYF.

The chain recombines TRBV3-1 (or the pseudogene TRBV3-2) with TRBJ1-2; a weak D match, TRBD1 (6 bases). Germline V gene data show CDR1 as LGHDT and CDR2 as YNNKEL (reference sequence). Trimming took 1 base from V and 5 from J, leaving 14 bases between them. The CDR3 length is 15 residues. CDR3 in amino acids: CASSQGGQGGYGYTF. The CDR3 nucleotides read TGTGCCAGCAGCCAAGGGGGGCAGGGTGGATATGGCTACACCTTC.

The chain links TRBV7-7 to TRBJ2-5; possibly TRBD2 for D (6 bases). The CDR3 totals 14 residues. The V and J ends lost 2 bases and 4 bases respectively, with 11 bases between them. CDR1 is SSHAT and CDR2 is FNYEAQ in the germline V gene (reference sequence). CDR3 sequence reads: CASSLQTGGETQYF. Written as DNA, the CDR3 is TGTGCCAGCAGCTTACAGACCGGGGGAGAGACCCAGTACTTC.

This clone occurred a few times. The chain is built from TRBV6-6 and TRBJ1-1; tentative D call: TRBD1 (5 bases). The V gene lost 7 bases and the J gene lost 3 bases, with 18 bases spanning the gap. Germline assignment: CDR1 MNHNY and CDR2 SVGAGI (reference sequence). This CDR3 comprises 15 residues. The CDR3 DNA reads as TGTGCCAGCACGGAGCACCAAGGGGTCGACACTGAAGCTTTCTTT. It translates to CASTEHQGVDTEAFF.

A single count supports this clone. This chain links TRBV11-2 with TRBJ2-5, with 7 nucleotides matching TRBD1. The CDR3 loop spans 14 amino acids. Looked up from germline, CDR1 is SGHAT and CDR2 is FQNNGV. The J segment lost 5 bases and the V segment lost 5 bases, leaving 8 bases of the junction unmatched. The CDR3 sequence: CASSPGTAVETQYF. DNA for the CDR3: TGTGCCAGCAGCCCCGGGACAGCGGTGGAGACCCAGTACTTC.

This clone has just a few counts. This rearrangement joins TRBV5-4 to TRBJ1-2; 9 bases match TRBD1. The CDR3 is made up of 17 amino acids. In germline, CDR1 is SGHNT, CDR2 YYREEE (reference sequence). Trimming removed 4 bases from V and 8 bases from J; junction bases left unmatched: 18. The CDR3 DNA follows: TGTGCCAGCAGCACACGGACAGGGGAGAGCCCTCTTATGGGCTACACCTTC. Amino acids: CASSTRTGESPLMGYTF.

The rearrangement joins TRBV7-9 to TRBJ1-1; 9 nucleotides line up with TRBD1. The CDR3 consists of 16 residues. Looked up from germline, CDR1 is SEHNR and CDR2 is FQNEAQ (reference sequence). Losses at the gene ends were 1 base for V and 6 bases for J; bases not matched to a gene: 9. The CDR3 DNA reads TGTGCCAGCAGCTTAGTGGCCGGACAGGGGACTGCTGAAGCTTTCTTT. It translates to CASSLVAGQGTAEAFF.

This chain links TRBV12-3 or TRBV12-4 with TRBJ1-5, with 7 bases aligning to TRBD1. V trimming: 5 bases; J trimming: 9 bases; junction bases outside the gene matches: 7. CDR3 length: 13 amino acids. In DNA form, the CDR3 reads TGTGCCAGCAGTACCTACAGGGGTTGGCCCCAGCATTTT. This sequence encodes CASSTYRGWPQHF.

This chain connects TRBV19 to TRBJ1-2, with D possibly TRBD1 on 6 matching bases. Per the germline V gene, CDR1 is LNHDA and CDR2 is SQIVND (reference sequence). CDR3 length: 15 residues. V dropped 5 bases and J dropped 5 bases, with 18 bases sitting between them. CDR3 in amino acids: CASSPQGPGTYGYTF. CDR3 nucleotide sequence: TGTGCCAGTAGTCCTCAGGGGCCCGGTACTTATGGCTACACCTTC. The complete variable domain, with remaining parts taken from reference TRBV19 and TRBJ1-2, reads DGGITQSPKYLFRKEGQNVTLSCEQNLNHDAMYWYRQDPGQGLRLIYYSQIVNDFQKGDIAEGYSVSREKKESFPLTVTSAQKNPTAFYLCASSPQGPGTYGYTFGSGTRLTVV.

V usage is TRBV15 and J usage is TRBJ2-1, with TRBD2 as a possible D gene (6 bases). Germline CDR1 reads LNHNV; CDR2 reads YYDKDF (reference sequence). The V end lost 0 bases, the J end lost 7 bases, and 16 bases lay between the germline ends. The CDR3 runs to 16 residues. The CDR3 DNA reads TGTGCCACCAGCAGAGATTGGCAGACGGCGGGAAATGAGCAGTTCTTC. As protein: CATSRDWQTAGNEQFF.